The clone carrying this T cell receptor (beta chain) was counted ten times or more. It was roughly 10 milliliters of peripheral blood that were drawn from each donor. This specimen comes from a study of blood T cells in healthy people across ages. The authors ran a second PCR of about 6 to 11 cycles using a sample-barcoded 5' primer and a J-beta primer mix. TCRdb itself ran the 5' RACE reads through MiXCR, one entry per CDR3 protein. Among hundreds of thousands of distinct CDR3 sequences, about 21% were seen once, and the ten largest hold roughly 3.9%. CDR3 length: 11 amino acids. From germline, CDR1 is SEHNR and CDR2 FQNEAQ (reference sequence). The V gene lost 8 bases and the J gene lost 4 bases, with 8 bases spanning the gap.

Sequenced: blood. The origin of this receptor is a man between 65 and 79 years old in good health. The gene calls are TRBV7-9 and TRBJ2-5; D unresolved. Here the CDR3 reads CASGSGETQYF. The CDR3 DNA follows: TGTGCCAGCGGTAGTGGAGAGACCCAGTACTTC.